The clone carrying this T cell receptor beta chain was observed a handful of times. Its antigen is still unknown. This table comes from immunoSEQ multiplex PCR, and its TCRdb copy is limited to in-frame clones, with some not included. This sample has about 41,000 clones, with about 95% found just once. The V gene's germline CDR1 is SGHDT and CDR2 YYEEEE. V was cut by 4 bases and J by 5 bases, with 6 bases left in between. This CDR3 is built from 12 residues. This sample is part of a study of T cell clonotyping in hematopoietic cell transplantation. Whole-study results and caveats: At the given depth, recipient repertoires were over 95% de novo clonotypes. CD4 and CD8 repertoire contributions could not be separated without sorting. Graft donor and pretransplant recipient Inverse Simpson Index values predicted broader posttransplant TCR diversity. Pathologically expanded recipient clonotypes increased progressively from day 30 to day 180 as diversity fell.

The receptor was isolated from a man aged 30 to 39 in good health. Some clones in this sample may be carry-over from other donors' samples. The material sequenced was peripheral blood mononuclear cells. The chain is built from TRBV5-6 and TRBJ2-2, with D hard to call. The chain's CDR3 is CASSKWTGELFF. CDR3 in DNA: TGTGCCAGCAGCAAGTGGACCGGGGAGCTGTTTTTT.